A single sample gave rise to the 2 T cell receptor beta chains below, sequenced in a study of a mutant IDH1 vaccine in newly diagnosed glioma (dated by TCRdb to the early 2020s). The meaning of the sample's time point label: baseline, week 1 (first vaccination visit). What the treatment or condition label conveys for this sample: pre-vaccination baseline after standard-of-care therapy. The library was obtained by the immunoSEQ multiplex PCR assay. Held by TCRdb, this immuneACCESS table contains in-frame sequences only and omits some clones. Under half of the omission traces to an unresolved V gene where checked; the cause of the rest is unknown. The sample records 90,000 to 100,000 clones, 70% to 90% of which are singletons. Together, the top ten hold under 0.65% of the sample. Here the sequenced sample was PBMCs, taken from a glioma patient treated with radiotherapy, temozolomide or both. Receptors originate from a woman aged 50 to 60 with glioma.

This sequence joins TRBV6-5 and TRBJ1-3; D is ambiguous. Trimming stripped 4 bases from V and 4 bases from J, with 11 bases between. Germline V gene sequence: CDR1 MNHEY, CDR2 SVGAGI. The CDR3 covers 14 residues. The CDR3 DNA sequence: TGTGCCAGCAGTTTGGGTGTAGGAGGAAACACCATATATTTT. Protein: CASSLGVGGNTIYF.

This clone showed up just a few times. The rearrangement links TRBV20-1 to TRBJ1-1; D is ambiguous. This CDR3 region has 11 residues. Germline V gives CDR1 DFQATT, CDR2 SNEGSKA (reference sequence). Deletions cut 2 bases from V and 6 bases from J, with 7 bases between. CDR3 DNA sequence: TGCAGTGCTAGAAGATTCCCTGAAGCTTTCTTT. Translating gives CSARRFPEAFF.